Sequencing of this T cell receptor (beta chain) was carried out in a study of blood T cell repertoires in COVID-19. At the level of the study: Acute and convalescent COVID-19 specimens originated in the United States, Italy and Spain.

In the original processing: Reference gene primer amplification gave nucleated cell count estimates. Data came from immunoSEQ multiplex PCR; TCRdb stores just in-frame clones and leaves some out. V and J calls and clone size are copied from that table; D and trimming were computed from the DNA. Here the sample spans approximately 210,000 clones, more than 70% being singletons. The specimen was peripheral blood. The receptor was isolated from a woman over 75 with acute or convalescent COVID-19.

CDR3 sequence: CASSLGLAGGYNEQFF. The CDR3 DNA is TGTGCCAGCAGCCTTGGACTAGCGGGGGGGTACAATGAGCAGTTCTTC. The chain employs TRBV13 and TRBJ2-1, with 15 bases lining up with TRBD2. Per germline, CDR1 PRHDT and CDR2 FYEKMQ (reference sequence). The length of the CDR3 is 16 residues. Trimming cost V 5 bases and J 4 bases; bases outside gene matches: 3.